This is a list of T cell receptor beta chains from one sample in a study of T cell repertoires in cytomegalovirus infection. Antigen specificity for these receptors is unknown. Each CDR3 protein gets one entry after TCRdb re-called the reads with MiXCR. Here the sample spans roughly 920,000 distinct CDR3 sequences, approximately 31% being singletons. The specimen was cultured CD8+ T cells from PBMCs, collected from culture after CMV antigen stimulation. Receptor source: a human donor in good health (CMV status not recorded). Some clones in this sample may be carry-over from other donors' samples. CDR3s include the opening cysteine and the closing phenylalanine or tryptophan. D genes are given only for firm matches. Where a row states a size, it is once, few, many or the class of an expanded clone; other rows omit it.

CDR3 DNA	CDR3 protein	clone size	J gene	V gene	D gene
TGTGCCAGCAGTGATTGGGCCGGGGAGCTGTTTTTT	CASSDWAGELFF	NA	TRBJ2-2	TRBV6-4	NA
TGCAGCGTTCCTCGGGGGGGGGAGACCCAGTACTTC	CSVPRGGETQYF	NA	TRBJ2-5	TRBV29-1	TRBD2
TGTGCCAGCAGTTACGTTCAGGGGGCGCGGACCGGGGAGCTGTTTTTT	CASSYVQGARTGELFF	few	TRBJ2-2	TRBV6-6	TRBD1
TGTGCCAGTAGCTTAGTGGGGACAGGCTACGAGCAGTACTTC	CASSLVGTGYEQYF	few	TRBJ2-7	TRBV19	TRBD1
TGTGCCATCAGTGGGGACAGCAGAGCTAACTATGGCTACACCTTC	CAISGDSRANYGYTF	NA	TRBJ1-2	TRBV10-3	TRBD1
TGCGCCAGCAGCCAATTTGCCGGGACAGGGGGCGGGCGGAACACTGAAGCTTTCTTT	CASSQFAGTGGGRNTEAFF	NA	TRBJ1-1	TRBV4-1	TRBD1
TGTGCCAGCAGTTGGGGGATAGAAGCTTTCTTT	CASSWGIEAFF	NA	TRBJ1-1	TRBV25-1	NA
TGTGCCAGCAGTTACTACCCCCGGACAGGGGGGAGGGAGACCCAGTACTTC	CASSYYPRTGGRETQYF	NA	TRBJ2-5	TRBV6-6	TRBD1
TGTGCCATCAGTGAAGCCGGTTATGGACACGGCCTTAATGAAAAACTGTTTTTT	CAISEAGYGHGLNEKLFF	NA	TRBJ1-4	TRBV10-3	NA
TGTGCCAGCAGTTTATCCCTCTCGGGGCAGCCCCAGCATTTT	CASSLSLSGQPQHF	few	TRBJ1-5	TRBV27	NA
TGTGCCAGCAGCTTAGCGGACAGGGCGCAATCCTACGAGCAGTACTTC	CASSLADRAQSYEQYF	NA	TRBJ2-7	TRBV7-8	TRBD1
TGTGCCAGCAGCTTAGTTAGTACTGAAGCTTTCTTT	CASSLVSTEAFF	many	TRBJ1-1	TRBV7-9	NA
TGTGCCAGCAGTACTGGGGGGCCCGGGGAGCTGTTTTTT	CASSTGGPGELFF	few	TRBJ2-2	TRBV6-1	NA
TGTGCCACGTACAGGGATCGGACTGAAGCTTTCTTT	CATYRDRTEAFF	few	TRBJ1-1	TRBV12-3/TRBV12-4	NA
TGTGCCAGCAGTTTCGACCTATTGGACAGGTCGGGTACTGAAGCTTTCTTT	CASSFDLLDRSGTEAFF	NA	TRBJ1-1	TRBV12-3/TRBV12-4	TRBD1
TGTGCCACCAGTGACCCCGGGACAGGGGGGGACACCATATATTTT	CATSDPGTGGDTIYF	few	TRBJ1-3	TRBV24-1	TRBD1
TGTGCCACCAGCAGAGATCTTGGGTCCGCAGCTTTCTTT	CATSRDLGSAAFF	few	TRBJ1-1	TRBV15	NA
TGTGCCAGCAGCGCAAGCGGGGGGGATCACAATGAGCAGTTCTTC	CASSASGGDHNEQFF	once	TRBJ2-1	TRBV9	TRBD2
TGTGCCAGCAGCCGGGAGTCCCGGGCTGAGACCCAGTACTTC	CASSRESRAETQYF	NA	TRBJ2-5	TRBV12-3/TRBV12-4	NA
TGTGCCAGCATTGGAATAGGACAAGCTGGAAACACCATATATTTT	CASIGIGQAGNTIYF	many	TRBJ1-3	TRBV7-6	NA
TGTGCCAGCAGGGGGATAAAAGGCTACACCTTC	CASRGIKGYTF	NA	TRBJ1-2	TRBV28	NA
TGTGCCAGCAGCTTATCGGACAGGTGGCGGGGGTCCACAGATACGCAGTATTTT	CASSLSDRWRGSTDTQYF	NA	TRBJ2-3	TRBV7-2	NA
TGTGCCAGTGCGACAGGTGGGGATGAGCAGTACTTC	CASATGGDEQYF	few	TRBJ2-7	TRBV6-5	NA
TGTGCCAGCAGCTTAGAAGTTGTCTACGAGCAGTACTTC	CASSLEVVYEQYF	few	TRBJ2-7	TRBV5-4	NA
TGCAGTGCTAGAGTACCGGGACTAGTGGCCGAAGAGACCCAGTACTTC	CSARVPGLVAEETQYF	NA	TRBJ2-5	TRBV20-1	TRBD2
TGTGCCAGCAGTTACGATGGGCAGGTCGTTGGTGCGGATACGCAGTATTTT	CASSYDGQVVGADTQYF	NA	TRBJ2-3	TRBV6-5	NA
TGTGCCAGTAGTATAGGTTCTGACAGGGGATACATGAACACTGAAGCTTTCTTT	CASSIGSDRGYMNTEAFF	NA	TRBJ1-1	TRBV19	TRBD1
TGTGCCAGCAGTATAGGGGGCAGGAGGGTAACCGGGGAGCTGTTTTTT	CASSIGGRRVTGELFF	NA	TRBJ2-2	TRBV9	NA
TGTGCCAGCAGCCCCGGGACATTAAATGAAAAACTGTTTTTT	CASSPGTLNEKLFF	NA	TRBJ1-4	TRBV7-6	NA
TGTGCCAGTAGTATTCCAGGCGGCACCCCGAACACTGAAGCTTTCTTT	CASSIPGGTPNTEAFF	NA	TRBJ1-1	TRBV19	NA
TGCAGTGCTAGTGTGACAGGGATAACGAACACCGGGGAGCTGTTTTTT	CSASVTGITNTGELFF	few	TRBJ2-2	TRBV20-1	TRBD1
TGTGCCAGCAGCAATGGCGTCGGTGATTCACCCCTCCACTTT	CASSNGVGDSPLHF	NA	TRBJ1-6	TRBV11-3	NA
TGTGCCAGCAGTTTCTTAGGGGACGGACCCTACGAGCAGTACTTC	CASSFLGDGPYEQYF	NA	TRBJ2-7	TRBV27	NA
TGTGCCAGCAGCTTAGCATGGCCCCCCTCGTCAGCCTACAATGAGCAGTTCTTC	CASSLAWPPSSAYNEQFF	many	TRBJ2-1	TRBV7-8	NA
TGCAGTGCCGTCCTCGAGGGCTCCTACAATGAGCAGTTCTTC	CSAVLEGSYNEQFF	NA	TRBJ2-1	TRBV20-1	NA
TGTGCAAGCAGTTTATCCATGGACAGGGACGAGCAGTACTTC	CASSLSMDRDEQYF	NA	TRBJ2-7	TRBV27	TRBD1
TGTGCCAGCAGCATCTTACCGGGACAGGGAATGTTAGAGACCCAGTACTTC	CASSILPGQGMLETQYF	many	TRBJ2-5	TRBV7-6	TRBD1
TGTGCCAGCAGAGAGGGACTAGCGGGCTCCTCCTACAATGAGCAGTTCTTC	CASREGLAGSSYNEQFF	few	TRBJ2-1	TRBV6-5	TRBD2
TGTGCCAGCAGCTCGACAGCGCAGAGACGGTACGAGCAGTACTTC	CASSSTAQRRYEQYF	many	TRBJ2-7	TRBV7-2	NA
TGTGCCACCAGTGACCAGGGGGCGTTTGGCTACACCTTC	CATSDQGAFGYTF	few	TRBJ1-2	TRBV24-1	TRBD1
TGTGCCAGCAGCCAGGTCAGGGACGGACCAACTAACTATGGCTACACCTTC	CASSQVRDGPTNYGYTF	few	TRBJ1-2	TRBV7-6	NA
TGTGCCAGCAGTTACTCGCTACTTAAGGGGGTTGAAGAGACCCAGTACTTC	CASSYSLLKGVEETQYF	NA	TRBJ2-5	TRBV6-6	NA
TGTGCCACCAGTGAGGGCGGGGGTCAAGAGACCCAGTACTTC	CATSEGGGQETQYF	NA	TRBJ2-5	TRBV24-1	TRBD2
TGTGCCAGCAGGAGACTAGCGGGGGGGAACTACAATGAGCAGTTCTTC	CASRRLAGGNYNEQFF	NA	TRBJ2-1	TRBV27	TRBD2
TGTGCCAGCAGCTTACAACAGGGCGACAATGAGCAGTTCTTC	CASSLQQGDNEQFF	many	TRBJ2-1	TRBV7-9	NA
TGTGCCAGCGCTCTGGGGGGTTACCTAAGCACAGATACGCAGTATTTT	CASALGGYLSTDTQYF	few	TRBJ2-3	TRBV4-2	NA
TGTGCCAGCAGCAACCCGGGACAGGGAAACACTGAAGCTTTCTTT	CASSNPGQGNTEAFF	many	TRBJ1-1	TRBV27	TRBD1